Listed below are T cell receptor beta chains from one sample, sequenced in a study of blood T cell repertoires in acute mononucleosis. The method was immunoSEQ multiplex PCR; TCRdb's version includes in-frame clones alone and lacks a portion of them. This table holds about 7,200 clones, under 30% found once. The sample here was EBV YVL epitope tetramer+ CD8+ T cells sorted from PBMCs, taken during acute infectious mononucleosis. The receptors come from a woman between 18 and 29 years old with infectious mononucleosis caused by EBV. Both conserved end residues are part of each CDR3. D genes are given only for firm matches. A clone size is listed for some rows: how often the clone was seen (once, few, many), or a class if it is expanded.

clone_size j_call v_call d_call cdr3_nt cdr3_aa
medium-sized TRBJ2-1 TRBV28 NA TGTGCCAGCAGTCCCGACATCGGTTGGGGCGGTGAGCAGTTCTTC CASSPDIGWGGEQFF
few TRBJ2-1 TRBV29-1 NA TGCAGCGTTGGGGCCCTTTACAATGAGCAGTTCTTC CSVGALYNEQFF
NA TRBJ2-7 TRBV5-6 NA TGTGCCAGCAGCCCCCCCCCACAGGCCGTCTACGAGCAGTACTTC CASSPPPQAVYEQYF
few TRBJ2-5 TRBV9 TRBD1 TGTGCCAGCACACGACAGGGCCAAGAGACCCAGTACTTC CASTRQGQETQYF
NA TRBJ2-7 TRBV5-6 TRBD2 TGTGCCAGCAGCTTCCCCACTAGCGGGAGTTTCGACGAGCAGTACTTC CASSFPTSGSFDEQYF
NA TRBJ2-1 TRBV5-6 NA TGTGCCAGCAGCTTAGACGGGGACAATGAGCAGTTCTTC CASSLDGDNEQFF
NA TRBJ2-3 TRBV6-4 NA TGTGCCAGCAGTTCTTCTCAGGGGGATACGCAGTATTTT CASSSSQGDTQYF
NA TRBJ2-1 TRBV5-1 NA TGCGCCAGCAGCTTGGGTGCCGGGAACCATGAGCAGTTCTTC CASSLGAGNHEQFF
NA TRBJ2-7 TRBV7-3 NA TGTGCCAGCAGCTTAGACAGCCCCCTAATCCCCTACGAGCAGTACTTC CASSLDSPLIPYEQYF
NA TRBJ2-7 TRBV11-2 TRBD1 TGTGCCAGCAGCAGTGGACAGGGGGGCTACGAGCAGTACTTC CASSSGQGGYEQYF
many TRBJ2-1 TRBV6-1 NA TGTGCCAGCAGGCAACAGACTAGGGAGCAGTTCTTC CASRQQTREQFF
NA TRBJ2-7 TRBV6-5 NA TGTGCCAGCAAGAGCCTTAGCTCCTACGAGCAGTACTTC CASKSLSSYEQYF
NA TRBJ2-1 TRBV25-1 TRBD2 TGCGCCAGCAGCCAACTAGCGGGGGAATACAATGAGCAGTTCTTC CASSQLAGEYNEQFF
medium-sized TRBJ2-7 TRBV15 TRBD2 TGTGCCACCAGCAACCCTAATGCGGGAGGCCCCTACGAGCAGTACTTC CATSNPNAGGPYEQYF
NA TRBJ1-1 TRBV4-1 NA TGCGCCAGCAGCCAAGGTCCCACGCCGAACGCTGAAACTTTCTTT CASSQGPTPNAETFF
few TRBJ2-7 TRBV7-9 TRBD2 TGTGCCAGCAGCTTGTCAGTAGGCCTAGCGGGAGGCGAGCAGTACTTC CASSLSVGLAGGEQYF
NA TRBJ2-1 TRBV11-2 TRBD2 TGTGCCAGCAGCTTCCCCACTAGCGGGGGATCGTATGAGCAGTTCTTC CASSFPTSGGSYEQFF
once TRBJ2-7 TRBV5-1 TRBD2 TGCGCCAGCAGCTTGGCAGAACGGGAGGACGAGCAGTACTTC CASSLAEREDEQYF
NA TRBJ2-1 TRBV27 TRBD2 TGTGCCAGCAGCACATATAGCGGGAGGGCCAGTGATGAGCAGTTCTTC CASSTYSGRASDEQFF